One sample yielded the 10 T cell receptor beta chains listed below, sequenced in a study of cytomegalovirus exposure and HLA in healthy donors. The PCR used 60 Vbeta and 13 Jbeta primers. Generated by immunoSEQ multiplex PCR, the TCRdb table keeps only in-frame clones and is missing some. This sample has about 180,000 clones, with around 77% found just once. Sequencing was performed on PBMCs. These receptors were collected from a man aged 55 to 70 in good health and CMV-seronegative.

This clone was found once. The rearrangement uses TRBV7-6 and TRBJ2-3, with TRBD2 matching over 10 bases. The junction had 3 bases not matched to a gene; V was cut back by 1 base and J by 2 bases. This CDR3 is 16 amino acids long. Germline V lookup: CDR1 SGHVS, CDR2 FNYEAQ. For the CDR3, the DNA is TGTGCCAGCAGCTTAGGGACTAGCGGACACACAGATACGCAGTATTTT. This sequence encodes CASSLGTSGHTDTQYF.

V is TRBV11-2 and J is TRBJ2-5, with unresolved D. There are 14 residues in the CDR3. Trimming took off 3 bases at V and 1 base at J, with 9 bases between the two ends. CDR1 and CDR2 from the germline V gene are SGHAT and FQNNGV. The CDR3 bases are TGTGCCAGCAGCTTGGGCAATTCCCAAGAGACCCAGTACTTC. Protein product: CASSLGNSQETQYF. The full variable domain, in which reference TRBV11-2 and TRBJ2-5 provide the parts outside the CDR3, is EAGVAQSPRYKIIEKRQSVAFWCNPISGHATLYWYQQILGQGPKLLIQFQNNGVVDDSQLPKDRFSAERLKGVDSTLKIQPAKLEDSAVYLCASSLGNSQETQYFGPGTRLLVL.

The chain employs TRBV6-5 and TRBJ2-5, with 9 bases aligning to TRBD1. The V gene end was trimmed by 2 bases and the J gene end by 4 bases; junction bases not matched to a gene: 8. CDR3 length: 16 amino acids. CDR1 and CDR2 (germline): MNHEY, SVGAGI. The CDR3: CASSYRRGQGGETQYF. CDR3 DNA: TGTGCCAGCAGTTACCGTCGGGGACAGGGAGGAGAGACCCAGTACTTC.

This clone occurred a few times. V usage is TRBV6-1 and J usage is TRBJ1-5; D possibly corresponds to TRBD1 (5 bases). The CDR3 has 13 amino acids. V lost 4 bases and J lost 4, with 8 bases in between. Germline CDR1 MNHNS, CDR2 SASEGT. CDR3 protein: CASSVQGNQPQHF. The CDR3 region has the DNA TGTGCCAGCAGTGTCCAGGGAAATCAGCCCCAGCATTTT.

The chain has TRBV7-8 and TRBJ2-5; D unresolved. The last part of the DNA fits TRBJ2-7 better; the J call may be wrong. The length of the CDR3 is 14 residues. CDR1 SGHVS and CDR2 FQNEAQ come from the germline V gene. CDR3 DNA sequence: TGTGCCAGCAGCTTAGTGCAGGTTTCCTACGAGCAGTACTTC. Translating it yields CASSLVQVSYEQYF.

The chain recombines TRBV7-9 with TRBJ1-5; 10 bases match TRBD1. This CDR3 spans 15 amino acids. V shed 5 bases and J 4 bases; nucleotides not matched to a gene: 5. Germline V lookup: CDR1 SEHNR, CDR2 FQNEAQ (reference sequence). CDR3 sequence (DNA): TGTGCCAGCAGCGTGGGACAGGGGACAAATCAGCCCCAGCATTTT. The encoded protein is CASSVGQGTNQPQHF.

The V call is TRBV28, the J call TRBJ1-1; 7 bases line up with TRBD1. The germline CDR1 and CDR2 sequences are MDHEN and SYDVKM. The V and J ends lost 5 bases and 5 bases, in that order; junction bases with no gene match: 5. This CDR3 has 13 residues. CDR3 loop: CASSTRGRTEAFF. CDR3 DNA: TGTGCCAGCAGTACCAGGGGGAGGACTGAAGCTTTCTTT.

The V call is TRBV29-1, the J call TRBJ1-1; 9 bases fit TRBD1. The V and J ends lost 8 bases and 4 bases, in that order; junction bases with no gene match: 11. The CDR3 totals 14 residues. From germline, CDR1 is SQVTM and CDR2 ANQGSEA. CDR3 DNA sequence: TGCAGCTCCATACCCCCGACAGGGGGCACTGAAGCTTTCTTT. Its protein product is CSSIPPTGGTEAFF.

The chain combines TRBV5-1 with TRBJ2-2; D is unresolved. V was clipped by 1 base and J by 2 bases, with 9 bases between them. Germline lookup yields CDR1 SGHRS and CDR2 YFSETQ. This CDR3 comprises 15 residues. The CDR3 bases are TGCGCCAGCAGCTTGTTTAATATCAACACCGGGGAGCTGTTTTTT. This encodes CASSLFNINTGELFF.

CDR3: CASSLGGGGNTEAFF. In DNA, the CDR3 is TGCGCCAGCAGCTTGGGAGGGGGGGGAAACACTGAAGCTTTCTTT. The chain carries TRBV5-1 and TRBJ1-1; TRBD1 is a possible D gene (6 bases). Germline CDR1 SGHRS, CDR2 YFSETQ. This CDR3 has 15 amino acids. V was shortened by 0 bases and J by 2 bases, with 11 bases between the two germline ends.